This T cell receptor (beta chain) is drawn from a study of cytomegalovirus exposure and HLA in healthy donors. PCR employed 60 Vbeta and 13 Jbeta primers. The assay was immunoSEQ multiplex PCR, and TCRdb's table has in-frame clones only and misses some. The data show roughly 170,000 clones, roughly four fifths seen once. Study results and caveats: Per a later analysis, about 17,000 TCR beta sequences showed association with HLA alleles at 0.05 false discovery rate. In a later analysis, TCR association rates varied by HLA locus: DRB1 most, HLA-C fewest.

To note about this clone: The antigen is undetermined.

CDR1 MDHEN and CDR2 SYDVKM come from the germline V gene. Trimming removed 6 bases from V and 7 bases from J; junction bases left unmatched: 6. The CDR3 totals 14 residues. Sequencing input: PBMCs. This receptor was taken from a man aged 50 to 60 in good health and CMV-seronegative. The V and J genes are TRBV28 and TRBJ1-5, with 10 positions matching TRBD1. CDR3 sequence (DNA): TGTGCCAGCAGCAAGACAGGGGGCTGGCAGCCCCAGCATTTT. Its translation is CASSKTGGWQPQHF. Combining the CDR3 with reference TRBV28 and TRBJ1-5 gives the whole variable domain DVKVTQSSRYLVKRTGEKVFLECVQDMDHENMFWYRQDPGLGLRLIYFSYDVKMKEKGDIPEGYSVSREKKERFSLILESASTNQTSMYLCASSKTGGWQPQHFGDGTRLSIL.